Described below is a single T cell receptor beta chain sequence and its context. These data belong to a study of blood T cell repertoires in COVID-19. In the study overall: Collection of acute and convalescent COVID-19 samples took place in the United States, Italy and Spain. Sample material is recorded as cDNA or gDNA derived from T cells, B-cell-depleted T cells, or PBMCs.

Per the original data handling: Amplification from reference gene primers served as the basis for estimated nucleated cell counts. Profiling relied on immunoSEQ multiplex PCR, and the TCRdb table lists in-frame clones only, not all of them. The DNA gave D and trimming, while V, J and clone size come from that table. The sample contains around 400,000 clones, around 90% of which appear only once. V lost 0 bases, J lost 5 bases, and 12 bases lay in between. This CDR3 comprises 15 residues. Per germline, CDR1 SGHTA and CDR2 FQGNSA. The sequenced material came from peripheral blood. The chain is built from TRBV7-2 and TRBJ2-3; D is perhaps TRBD2 (7 bases). The sequence came from a middle-aged man with acute or convalescent COVID-19. The CDR3 DNA sequence: TGTGCCAGCAGCTTAGCGGGGGGGCGAGGAGATACGCAGTATTTT. Its translation is CASSLAGGRGDTQYF.